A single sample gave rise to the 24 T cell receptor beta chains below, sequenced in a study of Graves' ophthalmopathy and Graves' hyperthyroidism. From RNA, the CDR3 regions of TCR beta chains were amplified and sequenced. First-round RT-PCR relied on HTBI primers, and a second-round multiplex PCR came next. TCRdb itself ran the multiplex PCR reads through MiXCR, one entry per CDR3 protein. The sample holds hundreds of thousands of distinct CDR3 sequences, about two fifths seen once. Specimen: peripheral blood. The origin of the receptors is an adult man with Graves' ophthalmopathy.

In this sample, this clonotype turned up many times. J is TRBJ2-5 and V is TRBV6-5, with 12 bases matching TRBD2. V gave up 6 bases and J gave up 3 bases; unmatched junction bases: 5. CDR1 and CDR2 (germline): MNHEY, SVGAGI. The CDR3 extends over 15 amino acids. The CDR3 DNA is TGTGCCAGCAGCCGGACTAGCGGGGCGAAAGAGACCCAGTACTTC. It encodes CASSRTSGAKETQYF.

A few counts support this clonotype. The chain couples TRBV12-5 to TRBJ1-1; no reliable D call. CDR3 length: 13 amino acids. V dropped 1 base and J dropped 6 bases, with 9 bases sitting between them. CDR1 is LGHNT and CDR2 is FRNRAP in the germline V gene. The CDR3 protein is CASGLDVRPEAFF. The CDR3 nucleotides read TGTGCTAGTGGTTTGGATGTGAGGCCTGAAGCTTTCTTT.

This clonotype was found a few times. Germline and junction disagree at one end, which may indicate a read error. CDR3 sequence (DNA): TGTGCCAGCAGTGGGTCGGGGGTCGGGGAGCTGTTTTTT. As protein: CASSGSGVGELFF. The genes are TRBV10-3 and TRBJ2-2; D is possibly TRBD2 (6 bases). Germline values: CDR1 ENHRY, CDR2 SYGVKD. This CDR3 has 13 residues.

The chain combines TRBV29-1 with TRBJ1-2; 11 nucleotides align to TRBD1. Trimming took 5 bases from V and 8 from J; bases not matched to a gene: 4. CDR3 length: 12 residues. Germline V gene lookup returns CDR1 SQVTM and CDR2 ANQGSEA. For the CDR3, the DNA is TGCAGCGTTAGGACAGGGGGCAGCGGCTACACCTTC. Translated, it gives CSVRTGGSGYTF.

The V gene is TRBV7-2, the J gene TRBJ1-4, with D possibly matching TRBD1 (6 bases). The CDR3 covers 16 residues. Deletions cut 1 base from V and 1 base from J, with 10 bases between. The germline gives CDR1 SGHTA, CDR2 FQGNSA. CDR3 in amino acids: CASSLGAGVTNEKLFF. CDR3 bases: TGTGCCAGCAGCTTAGGAGCAGGGGTAACTAATGAAAAACTGTTTTTT.

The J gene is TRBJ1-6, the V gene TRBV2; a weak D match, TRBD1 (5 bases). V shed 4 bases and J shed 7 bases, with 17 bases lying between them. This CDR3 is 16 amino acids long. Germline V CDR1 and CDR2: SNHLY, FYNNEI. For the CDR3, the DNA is TGTGCCAGCAGTGCCACAAGGGGAGGACACAATTCACCCCTCCACTTT. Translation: CASSATRGGHNSPLHF.

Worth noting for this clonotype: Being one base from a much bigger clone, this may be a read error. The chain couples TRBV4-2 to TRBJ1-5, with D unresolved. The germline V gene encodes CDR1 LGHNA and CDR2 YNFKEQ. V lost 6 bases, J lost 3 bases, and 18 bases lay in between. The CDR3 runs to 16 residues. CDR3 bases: TGTGCCAGCAGGCGGAAGGGTGTTGCTAACAATCAGCCCCAGCATTTT. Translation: CASRRKGVANNQPQHF.

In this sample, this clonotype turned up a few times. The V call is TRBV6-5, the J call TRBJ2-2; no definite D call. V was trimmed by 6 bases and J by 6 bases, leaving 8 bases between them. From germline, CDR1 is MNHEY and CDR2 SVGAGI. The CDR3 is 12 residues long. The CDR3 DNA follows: TGTGCCAGCAGATTATTTTCCGGGGAGCTGTTTTTT. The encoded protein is CASRLFSGELFF.

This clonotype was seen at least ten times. CDR3 sequence (DNA): TGTGCCATCAGTGCCGGGACACCAAGCTCCTACGAGCAGTACTTC. Its protein product is CAISAGTPSSYEQYF. The V and J genes are TRBV10-3 and TRBJ2-7; possible D gene TRBD1, 6 bases. Germline V gives CDR1 ENHRY, CDR2 SYGVKD. The CDR3 contains 15 residues. Trimming stripped 4 bases from V and 0 bases from J, with 13 bases between.

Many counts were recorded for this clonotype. In DNA form, the CDR3 reads TGTGCCAGCAGCAGGGGACTAGCGGGGCTCTACGAGCAGTACTTC. Translating it yields CASSRGLAGLYEQYF. The J gene is TRBJ2-7, the V gene TRBV13, with 13 bases matching TRBD2. CDR1 PRHDT and CDR2 FYEKMQ come from the germline V gene (reference sequence). After removal of 5 bases from V and 3 bases from J, the junction contained 4 bases not matched to a gene. The CDR3 length is 15 residues.

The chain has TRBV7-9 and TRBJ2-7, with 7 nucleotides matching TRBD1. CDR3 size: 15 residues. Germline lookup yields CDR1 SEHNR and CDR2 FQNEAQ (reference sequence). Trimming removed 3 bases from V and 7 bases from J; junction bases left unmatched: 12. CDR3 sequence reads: CASSLEGGRTGEQYF. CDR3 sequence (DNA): TGTGCCAGCAGCTTGGAAGGGGGCAGGACCGGGGAGCAGTACTTC.

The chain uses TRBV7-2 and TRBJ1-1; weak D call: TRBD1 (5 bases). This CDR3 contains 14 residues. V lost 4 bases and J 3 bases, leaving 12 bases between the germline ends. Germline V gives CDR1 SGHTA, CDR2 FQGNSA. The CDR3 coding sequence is TGTGCCAGCAGCTCGGGACTAGCGGACACTGAAGCTTTCTTT. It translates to CASSSGLADTEAFF.

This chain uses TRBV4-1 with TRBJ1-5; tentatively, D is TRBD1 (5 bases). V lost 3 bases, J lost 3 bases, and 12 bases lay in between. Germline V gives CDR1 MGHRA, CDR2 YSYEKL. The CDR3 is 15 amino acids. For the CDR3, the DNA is TGCGCCAGCAGCCAGGTAGGACACCCCAATCAGCCCCAGCATTTT. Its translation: CASSQVGHPNQPQHF.

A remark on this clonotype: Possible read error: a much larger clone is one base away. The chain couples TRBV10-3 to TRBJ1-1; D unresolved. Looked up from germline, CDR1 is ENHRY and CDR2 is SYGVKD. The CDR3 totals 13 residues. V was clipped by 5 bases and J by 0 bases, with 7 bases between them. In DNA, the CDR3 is TGTGCCATCAGTTACCGCATGAACACTGAAGCTTTCTTT. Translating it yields CAISYRMNTEAFF.

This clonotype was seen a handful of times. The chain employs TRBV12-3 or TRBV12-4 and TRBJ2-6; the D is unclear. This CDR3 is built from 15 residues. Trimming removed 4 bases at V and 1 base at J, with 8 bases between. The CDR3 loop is CASSYYASGANVLTF. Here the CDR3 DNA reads TGTGCCAGCAGTTACTATGCATCTGGGGCCAACGTCCTGACTTTC.

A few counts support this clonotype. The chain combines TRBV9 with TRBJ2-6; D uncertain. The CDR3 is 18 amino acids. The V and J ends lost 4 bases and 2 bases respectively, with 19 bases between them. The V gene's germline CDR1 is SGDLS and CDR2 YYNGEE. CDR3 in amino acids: CASSQGPPRVAGANVLTF. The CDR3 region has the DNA TGTGCCAGCAGCCAAGGCCCCCCCCGGGTGGCTGGGGCCAACGTCCTGACTTTC.

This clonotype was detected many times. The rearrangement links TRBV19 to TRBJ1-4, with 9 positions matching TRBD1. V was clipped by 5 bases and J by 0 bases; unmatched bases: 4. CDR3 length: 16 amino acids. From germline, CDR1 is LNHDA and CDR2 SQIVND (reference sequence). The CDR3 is CASSLRQGATNEKLFF. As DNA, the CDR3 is TGTGCCAGTAGTTTACGACAGGGGGCAACTAATGAAAAACTGTTTTTT.

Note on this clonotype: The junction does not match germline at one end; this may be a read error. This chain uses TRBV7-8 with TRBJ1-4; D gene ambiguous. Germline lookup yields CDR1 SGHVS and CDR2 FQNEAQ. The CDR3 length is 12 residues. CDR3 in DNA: TGTACCAGCAGAGATCAAGGTGAAAAACTGTTTTTT. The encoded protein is CTSRDQGEKLFF.

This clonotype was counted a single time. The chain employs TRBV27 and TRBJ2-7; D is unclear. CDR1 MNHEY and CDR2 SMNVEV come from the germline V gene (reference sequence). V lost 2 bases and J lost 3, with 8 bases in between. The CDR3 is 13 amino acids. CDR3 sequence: CASSLTYNYEQYF. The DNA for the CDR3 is TGTGCCAGCAGTTTAACTTATAACTACGAGCAGTACTTC.

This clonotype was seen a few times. This CDR3 reads CASSMPSGQVTGELFF. CDR3 DNA sequence: TGTGCCAGTAGTATGCCTTCGGGACAGGTCACCGGGGAGCTGTTTTTT. The chain is built from TRBV19 and TRBJ2-2; 8 bases fit TRBD1. The CDR3 consists of 16 residues. The germline V gene encodes CDR1 LNHDA and CDR2 SQIVND (reference sequence). The trim removed 3 bases at V and 4 bases at J, leaving 7 bases unmatched.

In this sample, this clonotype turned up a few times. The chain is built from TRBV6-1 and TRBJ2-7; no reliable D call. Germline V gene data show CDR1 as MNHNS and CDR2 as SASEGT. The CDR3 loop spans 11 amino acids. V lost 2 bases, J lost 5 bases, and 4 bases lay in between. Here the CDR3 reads CASSEFNEQYF. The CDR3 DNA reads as TGTGCCAGCAGTGAATTCAACGAGCAGTACTTC.

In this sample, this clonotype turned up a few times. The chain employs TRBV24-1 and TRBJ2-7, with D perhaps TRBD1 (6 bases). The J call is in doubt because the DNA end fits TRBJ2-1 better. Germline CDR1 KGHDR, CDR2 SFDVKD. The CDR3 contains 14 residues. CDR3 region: CATSDLDSPNEQFF. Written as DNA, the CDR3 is TGTGCCACCAGTGACCTGGACAGCCCAAATGAGCAGTTCTTC.

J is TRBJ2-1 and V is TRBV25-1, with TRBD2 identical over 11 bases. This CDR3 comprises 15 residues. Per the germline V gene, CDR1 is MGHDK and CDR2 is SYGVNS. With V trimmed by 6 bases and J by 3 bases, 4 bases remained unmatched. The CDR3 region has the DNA TGTGCCAGCAGCACCGGGACTAGCGGCTACAATGAGCAGTTCTTC. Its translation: CASSTGTSGYNEQFF.

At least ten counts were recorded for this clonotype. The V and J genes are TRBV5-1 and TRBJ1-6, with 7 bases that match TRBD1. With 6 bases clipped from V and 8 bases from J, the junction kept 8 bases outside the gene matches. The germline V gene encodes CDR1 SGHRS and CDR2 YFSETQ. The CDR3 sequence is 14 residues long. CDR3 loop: CASKGAGKDSPLHF. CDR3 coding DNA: TGCGCCAGCAAGGGGGCAGGAAAGGATTCACCCCTCCACTTT.